This TCR beta chain emerged from a study of T-cell reconstitution after alpha-beta-depleted transplantation in children. Study-level points and caveats: A year had passed since transplant, and T-cell counts and diversity by then came mostly from newly produced T cells. Approximately two months post-transplant, alpha-beta T cells reportedly originated from several hundred expanded graft clones.

Preparation of the TCRbeta library was carried out with unique molecular identifiers. TCRdb processed the PCR reads anew with MiXCR; each CDR3 protein has one entry. The sample has roughly 490,000 distinct CDR3 sequences, over 9.5% seen once. Points on this clonotype: The antigen is undetermined.

Trimming pared 3 bases from V and 0 bases from J, leaving 15 bases between. CDR3 length: 17 residues. Sequenced here: PBMCs, mostly from graft donor cells, sampled 180 days after TCRalphabeta/CD19-depleted stem cell transplant. This clonotype was sampled from a female patient aged 2-10 years who had a stem cell transplant for aplastic anemia, so the T cells may come from the graft donor. The V and J genes are TRBV12-3 or TRBV12-4 and TRBJ1-5; D remains ambiguous. The CDR3 region is CASSFGQVPYSNQPQHF. Here the CDR3 DNA reads TGTGCCAGCAGTTTTGGTCAGGTCCCCTATAGCAATCAGCCCCAGCATTTT.